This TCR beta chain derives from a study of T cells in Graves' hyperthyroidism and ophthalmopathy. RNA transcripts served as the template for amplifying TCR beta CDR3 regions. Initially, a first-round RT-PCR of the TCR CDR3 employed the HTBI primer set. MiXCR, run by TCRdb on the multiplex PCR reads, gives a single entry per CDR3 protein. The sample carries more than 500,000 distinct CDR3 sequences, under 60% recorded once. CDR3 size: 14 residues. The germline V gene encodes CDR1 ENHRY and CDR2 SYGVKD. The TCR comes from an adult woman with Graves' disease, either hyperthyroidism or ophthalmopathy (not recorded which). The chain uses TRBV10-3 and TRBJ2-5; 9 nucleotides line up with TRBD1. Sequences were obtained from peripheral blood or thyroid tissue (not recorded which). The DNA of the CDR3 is TGTGGCCGGCTTACCACAGGGGGCATGGAGACCCAGTACTTC. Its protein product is CGRLTTGGMETQYF.